This TCR beta chain is drawn from a study of T cell changes during pregnancy in multiple sclerosis. Data came from immunoSEQ multiplex PCR; TCRdb stores just in-frame clones and leaves some out. The sample has tens of thousands of clones, 90% seen once. The sample holds one count of this clone. The clonotype was recovered from a female donor in good health, enrolled as a control in a pregnancy study. The sample here was peripheral blood, taken in the third trimester of pregnancy.

The CDR3 bases are TGCGCCAGCAGCGCCGACAGGGGGCCCTACGAGCAGTACTTC. Translated, it gives CASSADRGPYEQYF. The gene calls are TRBV5-1 and TRBJ2-7, with 10 bases aligning to TRBD1. V dropped 4 bases and J dropped 2; count of bases not matched to a gene: 3. The CDR3 totals 14 residues. Germline lookup yields CDR1 SGHRS and CDR2 YFSETQ.